The clone carrying this T cell receptor beta chain has more than one count but fewer than ten. From germline, CDR1 is MGHRA and CDR2 YSYEKL. J was trimmed by 5 bases and V by 4 bases; bases with no gene match: 3. The CDR3 covers 13 residues. The data stem from a study of early T cells in non-severe SARS-CoV-2 infection. Study-level background: Chains stayed unpaired after sequencing of bulk RNA from unsorted whole blood.

TCRdb recomputed calls from the 5' RACE reads with MiXCR, one row per CDR3 protein. The table lists 60,000 to 70,000 distinct CDR3 sequences, around 4.7% of them singletons. The chain recombines TRBV4-1 with TRBJ1-2; 8 nucleotides align to TRBD1. The sequence came from an adult who was a healthcare worker with PCR-confirmed SARS-CoV-2 infection or an uninfected control (not recorded which). Specimen: whole blood. The CDR3: CASSRTGMYGYTF. CDR3 DNA: TGCGCCAGCAGCCGGACAGGGATGTATGGCTACACCTTC.